Presented here are 16 T cell receptor beta chains from one specimen sequenced in a study of blood T cells in healthy people across ages. Sample-barcoded 5' priming and a J-beta primer mix drove a second PCR of roughly 6 to 12 cycles. MiXCR, applied by TCRdb to the 5' RACE reads, yields one record per CDR3 protein. Here the sample spans around 280,000 distinct CDR3 sequences, 27% being singletons. Sequencing was performed on blood. These receptors all stem from a woman aged 70 to 79 in good health.

V usage is TRBV2 and J usage is TRBJ2-1, with a tentative D call TRBD2 (6 bases). The CDR3 has 16 amino acids. The germline CDR1 and CDR2 sequences are SNHLY and FYNNEI. V lost 4 bases, J lost 0 bases, and 13 bases lay in between. CDR3 nucleotide sequence: TGTGCCAGCAGTGTTGAGCGGGCGATCTCCTACAATGAGCAGTTCTTC. As protein: CASSVERAISYNEQFF.

The gene calls are TRBV5-1 and TRBJ2-5; possibly TRBD2 for D (6 bases). The CDR3 length is 14 residues. The germline V gene has CDR1 SGHRS and CDR2 YFSETQ. The V and J ends lost 6 bases and 3 bases respectively, with 15 bases between them. The CDR3 DNA sequence: TGCGCCAGCACCGGGACTTCGTCCAAAGAGACCCAGTACTTC. It encodes CASTGTSSKETQYF.

This clonotype has only a few counts. The rearrangement uses TRBV16 and TRBJ1-4; D remains ambiguous. Germline CDR1 KGHSY, CDR2 FQNENV. CDR3 length: 14 residues. With 3 bases removed from V and 7 bases from J, the gap between germline ends came to 12 bases. CDR3 region: CASSQWAQAEKLFF. CDR3 sequence (DNA): TGTGCCAGCAGCCAGTGGGCCCAGGCTGAAAAACTGTTTTTT.

Here the CDR3 reads CASSPGLAGRKELNYNEQFF. CDR3 nucleotides: TGTGCCAGCAGCCCGGGACTAGCGGGAAGAAAAGAACTTAACTACAATGAGCAGTTCTTC. This rearrangement joins TRBV11-2 to TRBJ2-1, with TRBD2 matching over 13 bases. The junction had 16 bases not matched to a gene; V was cut back by 5 bases and J by 3 bases. There are 20 residues in the CDR3. The germline CDR1 and CDR2 sequences are SGHAT and FQNNGV. The complete variable domain, with remaining parts taken from reference TRBV11-2 and TRBJ2-1, reads EAGVAQSPRYKIIEKRQSVAFWCNPISGHATLYWYQQILGQGPKLLIQFQNNGVVDDSQLPKDRFSAERLKGVDSTLKIQPAKLEDSAVYLCASSPGLAGRKELNYNEQFFGPGTRLTVL.

The CDR3 DNA is TGTGCCAGCAGCCTACAGGGTTCTAACGGGTCACCCCTCCACTTT. This codes for CASSLQGSNGSPLHF. V is TRBV7-3 and J is TRBJ1-6; TRBD1 is a possible D gene (6 bases). The germline gives CDR1 SGHTA, CDR2 FQGTGA. Trimming removed 5 bases at V and 10 bases at J, with 18 bases between. The CDR3 is 15 residues long.

This clonotype was recorded many times. V is TRBV7-3 and J is TRBJ2-1, with 8 bases matching TRBD1. Germline CDR1 SGHTA, CDR2 FQGTGA. The trim removed 4 bases at V and 3 bases at J, leaving 5 bases unmatched. This CDR3 spans 15 amino acids. The CDR3 is CASSSGTGVYNEQFF. CDR3 DNA sequence: TGTGCCAGCAGCTCCGGGACAGGCGTCTACAATGAGCAGTTCTTC.

A few counts support this clonotype. The chain is built from TRBV10-3 and TRBJ2-3; the D is unclear. Germline V lookup: CDR1 ENHRY, CDR2 SYGVKD. This CDR3 has 15 amino acids. With 2 bases removed from V and 0 bases from J, the gap between germline ends came to 9 bases. DNA for the CDR3: TGTGCCATCAGTGAGCGGGCCTACAGCACAGATACGCAGTATTTT. It encodes CAISERAYSTDTQYF.

This clonotype was seen a handful of times. This chain links TRBV28 with TRBJ2-4; maybe TRBD1 (5 bases). The CDR3 spans 14 residues. V lost 2 bases and J 7 bases, leaving 12 bases between the germline ends. From germline, CDR1 is MDHEN and CDR2 SYDVKM. The CDR3 DNA is TGTGCCAGCAGTTTAGTCCAGGGTGTGAACATTCAGTACTTC. As protein: CASSLVQGVNIQYF.

The chain couples TRBV7-3 to TRBJ2-5; the D is unclear. The V gene's germline CDR1 is SGHTA and CDR2 FQGTGA. This CDR3 is built from 13 residues. Trimming left V 2 bases short and J 6 bases short, with 10 bases between. CDR3 in DNA: TGTGCCAGCAGCTTATCAGTACATCAGACCCAGTACTTC. Translation gives CASSLSVHQTQYF.

The table lists this clonotype with a few counts. The rearrangement joins TRBV27 to TRBJ2-5; D is undetermined. The CDR3 is made up of 16 amino acids. V was pared by 5 bases and J by 2 bases, with 18 bases between. Germline CDR1 and CDR2: MNHEY and SMNVEV (reference sequence). The DNA for the CDR3 is TGTGCCAGCAGTCCTATCTACATAGGTGTTCAAGAGACCCAGTACTTC. Translated: CASSPIYIGVQETQYF.

CDR3 nucleotides: TGCGCCAGCAGCTTGGGAGGACGTGAGGCCGGGGAGCTGTTTTTT. The encoded protein is CASSLGGREAGELFF. V is TRBV5-1 and J is TRBJ2-2; D gene unclear. Trimming left V 0 bases short and J 6 bases short, with 12 bases between. This CDR3 is built from 15 residues. Per the germline V gene, CDR1 is SGHRS and CDR2 is YFSETQ.

The chain employs TRBV5-1 and TRBJ2-4, with 11 bases fitting TRBD1. This CDR3 comprises 16 residues. CDR1 is SGHRS and CDR2 is YFSETQ in the germline V gene. Unmatched junction bases numbered 10, after V lost 2 bases and J lost 9 bases. The CDR3 here is CASSLTPGGTGGIQYF. Written as DNA, the CDR3 is TGCGCCAGCAGCTTAACCCCGGGAGGGACAGGGGGCATTCAGTACTTC. The variable domain in full, with the rest retrieved from reference TRBV5-1 and TRBJ2-4, is KAGVTQTPRYLIKTRGQQVTLSCSPISGHRSVSWYQQTPGQGLQFLFEYFSETQRNKGNFPGRFSGRQFSNSRSEMNVSTLELGDSALYLCASSLTPGGTGGIQYFGAGTRLSVL.

This clonotype was observed a handful of times. V usage is TRBV12-3 or TRBV12-4 and J usage is TRBJ2-1, with 7 bases aligning to TRBD2. The V gene end was trimmed by 3 bases and the J gene end by 0 bases; junction bases not matched to a gene: 5. CDR3 length: 16 amino acids. CDR3 sequence: CASSFASGSSYNEQFF. In nucleotides, the CDR3 is TGTGCCAGCAGTTTCGCTAGCGGAAGCTCCTACAATGAGCAGTTCTTC.

The chain combines TRBV29-1 with TRBJ1-3, with a possible D match to TRBD1 (5 bases). V lost 6 bases, J lost 3 bases, and 9 bases lay in between. The CDR3 length is 12 residues. The germline CDR1 and CDR2 sequences are SQVTM and ANQGSEA. CDR3 residues: CSVGGVGNTIYF. DNA for the CDR3: TGCAGCGTGGGGGGGGTTGGAAACACCATATATTTT.

This clonotype has a handful of counts. V usage is TRBV29-1 and J usage is TRBJ1-4, with TRBD1 matching over 7 bases. CDR1 is SQVTM and CDR2 is ANQGSEA in the germline V gene. This CDR3 is built from 12 residues. Trimming took 7 bases from V and 5 from J; bases not matched to a gene: 4. This CDR3 reads CSGGQQNEKLFF. DNA of the CDR3: TGCAGCGGGGGACAGCAAAATGAAAAACTGTTTTTT.

The chain recombines TRBV5-1 with TRBJ2-5, with 7 bases aligning to TRBD1. The tail of the sequence fits TRBJ2-1 better, so the J call may be wrong. Germline assignment: CDR1 SGHRS and CDR2 YFSETQ. This CDR3 is 15 amino acids long. CDR3 in DNA: TGCGCCAGCAGCTTAGGGACAGATTGGAGGAGTGAGCAGTTCTTC. Residues: CASSLGTDWRSEQFF.